This TCR beta chain was identified during a study of patients and donors after allogeneic stem cell transplantation. TCRdb re-derived calls from the RT-PCR reads in MiXCR, one entry per CDR3 protein. The sample records 110,000 or so distinct CDR3 sequences, around 35% being singletons. With V trimmed by 6 bases and J by 5 bases, 11 bases remained unmatched. The CDR3 is made up of 16 amino acids. The sequenced sample consisted of blood, either unsorted or a sorted T cell fraction (not recorded which). This receptor was obtained from a human donor who was either an allogeneic HSCT recipient or a stem cell or donor lymphocyte infusion donor (not recorded which). It is not recorded whose cells these are; they may come from a transplant donor. The J gene is TRBJ2-3, the V gene TRBV12-3 or TRBV12-4, with TRBD2 identical over 10 bases. CDR3 nucleotide sequence: TGTGCCAGCAGAACTTTTAGCGGGAGGAGGTTAGATACGCAGTATTTT. Translation: CASRTFSGRRLDTQYF.